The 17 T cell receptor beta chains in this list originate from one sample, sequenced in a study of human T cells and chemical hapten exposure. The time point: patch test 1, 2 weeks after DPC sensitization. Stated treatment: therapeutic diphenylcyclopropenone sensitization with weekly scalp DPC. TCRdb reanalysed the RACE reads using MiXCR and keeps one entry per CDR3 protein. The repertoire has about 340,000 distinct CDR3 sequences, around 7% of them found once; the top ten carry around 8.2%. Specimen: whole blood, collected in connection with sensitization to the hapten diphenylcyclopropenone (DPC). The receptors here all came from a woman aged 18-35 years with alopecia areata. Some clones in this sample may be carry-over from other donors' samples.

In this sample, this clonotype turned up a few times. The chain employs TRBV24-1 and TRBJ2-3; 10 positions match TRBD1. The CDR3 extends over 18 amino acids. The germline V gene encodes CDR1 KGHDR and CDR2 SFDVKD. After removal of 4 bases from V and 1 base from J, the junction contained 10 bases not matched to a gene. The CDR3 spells CATSDSGTGDAGTDTQYF. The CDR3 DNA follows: TGTGCCACCAGTGACTCCGGGACAGGGGATGCTGGCACAGATACGCAGTATTTT.

CDR3 coding DNA: TGTGCCAGCAGTTACAGGACTCAGGAAGCGCAGTATTTT. The encoded protein is CASSYRTQEAQYF. V usage is TRBV27 and J usage is TRBJ2-3; perhaps D is TRBD1 or TRBD2 (5 bases each). The CDR3 is 13 amino acids. Germline V gene lookup returns CDR1 MNHEY and CDR2 SMNVEV (reference sequence). V dropped 4 bases and J dropped 10 bases, with 15 bases sitting between them.

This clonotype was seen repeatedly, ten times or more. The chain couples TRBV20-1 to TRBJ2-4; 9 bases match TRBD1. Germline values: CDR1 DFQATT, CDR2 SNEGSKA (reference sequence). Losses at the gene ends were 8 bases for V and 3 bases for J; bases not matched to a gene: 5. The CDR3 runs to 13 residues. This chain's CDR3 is CSTRQGDKNIQYF. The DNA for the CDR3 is TGCAGTACAAGACAGGGGGACAAAAACATTCAGTACTTC.

Here the CDR3 DNA reads TGTGCCAGCAGCTTAGACGGCCAGGGGTCCTACAATGAGCAGTTCTTC. Translating it yields CASSLDGQGSYNEQFF. This chain connects TRBV7-9 to TRBJ2-1; perhaps TRBD1 as D (6 bases). The CDR3 is 16 amino acids. V lost 1 base, J lost 1 base, and 11 bases lay in between. The germline V gene encodes CDR1 SEHNR and CDR2 FQNEAQ (reference sequence).

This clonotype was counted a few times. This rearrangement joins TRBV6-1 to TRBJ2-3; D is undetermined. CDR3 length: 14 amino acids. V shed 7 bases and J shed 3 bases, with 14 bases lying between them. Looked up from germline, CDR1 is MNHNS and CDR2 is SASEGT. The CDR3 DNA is TGTGCCAGCATCGCTCGGTATGGGACAGATACGCAGTATTTT. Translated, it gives CASIARYGTDTQYF.

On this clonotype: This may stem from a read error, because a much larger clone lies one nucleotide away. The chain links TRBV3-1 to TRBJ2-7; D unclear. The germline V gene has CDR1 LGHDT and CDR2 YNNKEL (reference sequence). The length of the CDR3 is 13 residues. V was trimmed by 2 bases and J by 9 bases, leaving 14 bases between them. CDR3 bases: TGTGCCAGCAGCCAAAGTGCGCAGGTGGGGCAGTACTTC. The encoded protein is CASSQSAQVGQYF.

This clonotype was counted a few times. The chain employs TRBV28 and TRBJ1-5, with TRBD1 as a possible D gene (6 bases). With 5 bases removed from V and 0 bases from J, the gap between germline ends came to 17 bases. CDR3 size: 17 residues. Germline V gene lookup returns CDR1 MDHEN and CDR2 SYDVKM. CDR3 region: CASSANTGLGSNQPQHF. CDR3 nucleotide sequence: TGTGCCAGCAGTGCAAACACAGGGCTCGGTAGCAATCAGCCCCAGCATTTT.

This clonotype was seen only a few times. The CDR3 loop reads CASSLWEAPQGEKLFF. The CDR3 nucleotides read TGTGCCAGCAGCTTATGGGAGGCTCCCCAAGGGGAAAAACTGTTTTTT. The chain links TRBV5-6 to TRBJ1-4; D not resolved. CDR3 length: 16 residues. CDR1 and CDR2 from the germline V gene are SGHDT and YYEEEE. With 2 bases removed from V and 8 bases from J, the gap between germline ends came to 19 bases.

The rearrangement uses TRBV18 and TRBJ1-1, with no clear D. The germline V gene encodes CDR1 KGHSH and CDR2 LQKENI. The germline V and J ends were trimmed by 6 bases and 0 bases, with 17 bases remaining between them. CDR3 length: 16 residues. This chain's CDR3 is CASSPNLGRMNTEAFF. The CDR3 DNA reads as TGTGCCAGCTCCCCGAATCTGGGTCGAATGAACACTGAAGCTTTCTTT. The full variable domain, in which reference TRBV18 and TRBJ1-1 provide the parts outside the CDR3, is NAGVMQNPRHLVRRRGQEARLRCSPMKGHSHVYWYRQLPEEGLKFMVYLQKENIIDESGMPKERFSAEFPKEGPSILRIQQVVRGDSAAYFCASSPNLGRMNTEAFFGQGTRLTVV.

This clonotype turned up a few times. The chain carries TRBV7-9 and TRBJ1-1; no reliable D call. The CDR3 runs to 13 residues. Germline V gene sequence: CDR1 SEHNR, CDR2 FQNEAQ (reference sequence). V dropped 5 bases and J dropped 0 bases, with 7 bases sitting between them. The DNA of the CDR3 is TGTGCCAGCAGCATTCAGGTGAACACTGAAGCTTTCTTT. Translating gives CASSIQVNTEAFF.

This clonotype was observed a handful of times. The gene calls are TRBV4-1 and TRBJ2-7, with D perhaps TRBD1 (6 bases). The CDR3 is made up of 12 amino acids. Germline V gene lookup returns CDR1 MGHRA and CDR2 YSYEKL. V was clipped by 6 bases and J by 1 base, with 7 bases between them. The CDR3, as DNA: TGCGCCAGCAGAGGACAGTCCTACGAGCAGTACTTC. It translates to CASRGQSYEQYF.

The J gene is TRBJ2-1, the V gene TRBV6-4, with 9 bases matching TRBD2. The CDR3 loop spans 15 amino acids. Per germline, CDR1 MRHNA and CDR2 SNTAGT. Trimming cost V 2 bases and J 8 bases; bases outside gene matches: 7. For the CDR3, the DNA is TGTGCCAGCAGTGACGGCGGGGGGGCGGAGGATGAGCAGTTCTTC. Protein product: CASSDGGGAEDEQFF.

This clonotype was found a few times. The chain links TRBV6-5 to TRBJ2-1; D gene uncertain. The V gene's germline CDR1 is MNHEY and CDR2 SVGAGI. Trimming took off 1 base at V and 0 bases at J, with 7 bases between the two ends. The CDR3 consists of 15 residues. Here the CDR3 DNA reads TGTGCCAGCAGTTACTACATCAGCTCCTACAATGAGCAGTTCTTC. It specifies CASSYYISSYNEQFF.

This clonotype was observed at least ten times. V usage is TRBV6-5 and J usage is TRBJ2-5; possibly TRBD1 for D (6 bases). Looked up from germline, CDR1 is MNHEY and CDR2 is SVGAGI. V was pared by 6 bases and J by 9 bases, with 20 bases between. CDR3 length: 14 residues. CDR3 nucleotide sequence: TGTGCCAGCAGCCCCGGGACATTGGTCCGGGCCCAGTACTTC. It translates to CASSPGTLVRAQYF.

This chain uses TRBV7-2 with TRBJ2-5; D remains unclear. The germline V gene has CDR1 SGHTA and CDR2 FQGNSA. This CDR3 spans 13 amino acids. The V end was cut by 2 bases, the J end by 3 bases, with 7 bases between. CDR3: CASSLSYEETQYF. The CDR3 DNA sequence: TGTGCCAGCAGCTTATCCTATGAAGAGACCCAGTACTTC. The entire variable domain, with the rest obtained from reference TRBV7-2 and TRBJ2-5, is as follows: GAGVSQSPSNKVTEKGKDVELRCDPISGHTALYWYRQSLGQGLEFLIYFQGNSAPDKSGLPSDRFSAERTGGSVSTLTIQRTQQEDSAVYLCASSLSYEETQYFGPGTRLLVL.

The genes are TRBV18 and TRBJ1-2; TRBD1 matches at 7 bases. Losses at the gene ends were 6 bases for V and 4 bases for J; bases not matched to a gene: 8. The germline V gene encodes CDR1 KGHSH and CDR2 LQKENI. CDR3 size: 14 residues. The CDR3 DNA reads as TGTGCCAGCTCCCGAGGACAGGTCGGCTATGGCTACACCTTC. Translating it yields CASSRGQVGYGYTF.

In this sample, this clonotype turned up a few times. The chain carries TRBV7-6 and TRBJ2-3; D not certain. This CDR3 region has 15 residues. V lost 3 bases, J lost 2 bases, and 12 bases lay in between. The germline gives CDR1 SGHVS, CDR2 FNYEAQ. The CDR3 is CASSFSGLDTDTQYF. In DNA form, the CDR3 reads TGTGCCAGCAGCTTTAGTGGTCTAGACACAGATACGCAGTATTTT.